This TCR beta chain was obtained from a study of regulatory T cells in long-lasting Graves disease. Across the study: Newly diagnosed Graves' patients had taken antithyroid drugs under 3 months.

The V and J ends lost 3 bases and 5 bases respectively, with 14 bases between them. The germline CDR1 and CDR2 sequences are SGDLS and YYNGEE. The CDR3 spans 15 residues. Time point indicated: newly diagnosed GD, antithyroid drugs for less than 3 months. The TCR library was prepared using RNA isolated from PBMCs. The authors drew around 9 milliliters of peripheral blood into EDTA tubes. Building the TCR beta libraries relied on iRepertoire HTBI primers, and CDR3 regions underwent Arm-PCR. TCRdb used MiXCR to reprocess the multiplex PCR reads, holding one entry per CDR3 protein. The sample has more than 450,000 distinct CDR3 sequences; 15% to 20% are singletons. The same data also contributed to another study, on T cells in Graves' hyperthyroidism and ophthalmopathy. From that second work: Each patient was aged 18 to 65 and had newly diagnosed hyperthyroidism of under 2 months' duration. From stable hyperthyroidism, ophthalmopathy was separated by a 13 V-J model.

The rearrangement uses TRBV9 and TRBJ2-2; D possibly corresponds to TRBD2 (7 bases). Material: peripheral blood mononuclear cells (PBMCs), obtained at new diagnosis, from a patient treated with antithyroid drugs. The clonotype comes from a man aged 35 to 55 with Graves disease. CDR3 sequence (DNA): TGTGCCAGCAGCGCAAAACAGGGAGGGACCGGGGAGCTGTTTTTT. Residues: CASSAKQGGTGELFF.